What follows is one T cell receptor (beta chain) and its context. Its antigen remains unidentified. No much larger clone is present one base from it, and per-base qualities are unavailable. The sample originates from a study of blood T cell repertoires in COVID-19 (dated by TCRdb to 2020 to 2021). About the investigation overall: The collaborator samples originated in the United States, Italy and Spain and spanned the acute and convalescent phases of COVID-19. The material from the prospective study consisted of cDNA or gDNA derived from T cells, B-cell-depleted T cells, or PBMCs. Subjects who had been exposed to COVID-19, were actively infected with it, or had recovered from it provided the deeply sampled blood TCRbeta repertoires that made up the dataset. The repertoires were made available in a free public database intended to serve as a resource for research on the immune response to SARS-CoV-2. Samples came from the ongoing ImmuneRACE study (first 160 participants) plus 1,254 subjects from 6 global collaborators. Sample metadata almost always included a de-identified subject ID, COVID-19 status, age in years and sex. Where available, HLA class I and class II types were obtained from metadata supplied by the sample provider rather than from assay-based typing. General conclusions and limits of the study: Clinical and demographic metadata were provided uncurated, with the amount varying by source and participant.

Collaborating institutions collected whole blood in K2EDTA tubes following their own protocols. For TCRbeta analysis, collaborators shipped samples as frozen whole blood, isolated PBMCs, or DNA extracted from either of those sample types. The immunoSEQ Assay, a bias-controlled multiplex PCR, was used to amplify TCRbeta CDR3 regions from genomic DNA. From the authors' description of their analysis: Nucleated cell counts per sample were estimated from amplification of reference gene primers within the assay. To quantify the absolute abundance of each unique TCRbeta CDR3 rearrangement, sequence reads were collapsed and filtered. For each sample, productive Simpson clonality was calculated as the square root of Simpson's diversity index over productive rearrangements. TCRdb holds this immuneACCESS table with in-frame rearrangements only. Some clones are missing; in checked studies, unresolved V genes explain under half, and the rest has no known cause. V and J calls and clone size are given by that table; D and trimming were obtained from the DNA. This sample is represented by roughly 70,000 clones; 85% to 90% of them were singletons. 1.1% to 1.5% of the sample is in the top ten clones.

V is cut by 1 base and J by 6 bases, and the space between the germline ends is 13 bases. The CDR3, from cysteine to phenylalanine, totals 14 residues. Solely the CDR3 DNA is kept, with 42 bases framed from the first base. CDR1 is given as SGHRS and CDR2 as YFSETQ, both from the germline V gene. The TCR sequence derives from a man in his sixties with acute or convalescent COVID-19. Sequenced sample: peripheral blood. Recombination connected TRBV5-1 to TRBJ1-2, with a tentative D gene TRBD1 over 6 matching bases. The nucleotide sequence reads as follows: TGCGCCAGCAGCTTGTCTCAGGGGCCCCATGGCTACACCTTC. It translates as CASSLSQGPHGYTF.